The entry that follows covers one TCR beta chain sequence. This sample is part of a study of neoadjuvant anti-PD-1 for oral cavity cancer. Study context: Around day 43, patients without progression received a fourth nivolumab dose before surgery.

The patients had HPV-negative, locally advanced oral cavity squamous cell carcinoma. Sequencing was performed with immunoSEQ multiplex PCR; in TCRdb, only in-frame clones are kept and a portion is missing. There are 55,000 to 75,000 clones in the sample; more than 65% occur only once, and 2.5% to 3% lies in the top ten. The CDR3 is 14 amino acids. Germline-derived CDR1 and CDR2 are SGDLS and YYNGEE. The V and J ends lost 9 bases and 3 bases, in that order; junction bases with no gene match: 10. The J gene is TRBJ2-5, the V gene TRBV9; 8 nucleotides match TRBD1. This specimen was PBMCs, taken before nivolumab (anti-PD-1) treatment. The TCR originated in a person aged 35 to 85 with oral cavity squamous cell carcinoma. The chain's CDR3 is CATLKTGEEETQYF. CDR3 DNA sequence: TGTGCCACCCTTAAGACAGGGGAGGAAGAGACCCAGTACTTC.